This TCR beta chain was sequenced for a study of blood T cell repertoires in COVID-19 (dated by TCRdb to about 2020). Turning to the overall study: Samples from collaborators originated in the United States, Italy and Spain and spanned both the acute and convalescent phases of COVID-19. The samples were drawn from the first 160 participants of the ongoing ImmuneRACE study and from 950 to 1,500 subjects provided by 6 global collaborators. HLA class I and class II types, where available, came from metadata supplied by the sample provider rather than from assay-based typing. The repertoires were released in a freely available public database meant as a resource for research on the immune response to SARS-CoV-2. The prospective study material was composed of cDNA or gDNA derived from T cells, B-cell-depleted T cells, or PBMCs. Subjects who had been exposed to COVID-19, were actively infected with it, or had recovered from it provided the deeply sampled blood TCRbeta repertoires that made up the dataset. A de-identified subject ID, COVID-19 status, age in years and sex were almost always included in the sample metadata. Results the study describes overall, beyond this receptor: The quantity of clinical and demographic metadata differed by source and by participant and was supplied without curation.

Samples from volunteer blood donors who had recovered from COVID-19 were contributed by a second Seattle source. Each collaborating institution followed its own protocols to collect whole blood in K2EDTA tubes. For TCRbeta analysis, collaborators shipped samples in one of three forms: frozen whole blood, isolated PBMCs, or DNA extracted from either of those sample types. TCRbeta CDR3 regions were amplified from genomic DNA by means of the immunoSEQ Assay, a bias-controlled multiplex PCR. The authors processed their data as follows. The number of nucleated cells in each sample was estimated by amplification of reference gene primers within the assay. To quantify the absolute abundance of each unique TCRbeta CDR3 rearrangement, sequence reads were collapsed and filtered. For each sample, productive Simpson clonality was calculated as the square root of Simpson's diversity index over productive rearrangements. Sourced from immuneACCESS, this table was stored by TCRdb with only in-frame sequences that have V and J called. A share of the clones is absent; for the studies checked, an unresolved V gene accounts for under half, and the remainder has no known explanation. The DNA gave D and trimming, while V, J and clone size come from that table. The sample contains some 240,000 clones, 80% to 90% of them found a single time. The top ten clones comprise roughly 4.8% of the sample.

Based on the germline V gene, the CDR1 and CDR2 sequences are ENHRY and SYGVKD. V lost 3 bases and J lost 2 bases; the stretch between them is 9 bases long. Spanning cysteine to phenylalanine, the CDR3 consists of 14 amino acids. Only CDR3 DNA is held: 42 bases, read in frame from base 1. Regarding this clone: No cognate antigen has been identified for it. No quality values exist for individual bases; no much larger clone is one base distant.

Sequencing was carried out using peripheral blood. The chain couples TRBV10-3 to TRBJ2-3; TRBD2 could be the D gene, as 6 bases match. The receptor comes from a woman between 40 and 50 years old who had recovered from COVID-19. The nucleotide sequence reads TGTGCCATCAGTGACCGGGACTTCACAGATACGCAGTATTTT. It translates to CAISDRDFTDTQYF.